Shown below are 30 T cell receptor beta chains from a single sample sequenced in a study of T cells in Graves' hyperthyroidism and ophthalmopathy (dated by TCRdb to the late 2010s). Libraries were constructed by multiplex PCR. Sequencing instrument: Illumina HiSeq 2000. TCR beta CDR3 regions were amplified from RNA transcripts. The TCR CDR3 was subjected to a first round of RT-PCR using the HTBI primer set and the Qiagen OneStep RT-PCR kit. TCRdb reworked the public reads: Q25 trimming with fastp, MiXCR clone assembly, productive beta chains retained. Merged by CDR3 protein, the rows form single entries marked with the most common genes and DNA. A total of about 180,000 distinct CDR3 sequences appear in this sample, about 15% of them only once. The ten largest clones add up to roughly 30% of the sample. The sample was blood. Source of these receptors: a woman aged 50 to 65 with Graves' hyperthyroidism.

With respect to this clonotype: This may be a read error: a much more frequent sequence differs by one nucleotide. This chain joins TRBV6-1 and TRBJ2-7; 7 nucleotides agree with TRBD1. The V gene end was trimmed by 8 bases and the J gene end by 1 base; junction bases not matched to a gene: 8. This CDR3 is built from 14 residues. Germline values: CDR1 MNHNS, CDR2 SASEGT. This CDR3 reads CASGHRGDSYEQYF. The CDR3 nucleotides read TGTGCCAGCGGGCACAGGGGTGATTCCTACGAGCAGTACTTC.

This clonotype was observed a few times. The V call is TRBV4-1, the J call TRBJ1-4; 8 bases agree with TRBD1. CDR1 MGHRA and CDR2 YSYEKL come from the germline V gene. V gave up 4 bases and J gave up 8 bases; unmatched junction bases: 0. CDR3 length equals 12 residues. CDR3 sequence (DNA): TGCGCCAGCAGCCGGACAGGGGAAAAACTGTTTTTT. It yields the protein CASSRTGEKLFF.

This chain connects TRBV20-1 to TRBJ1-2; possibly TRBD1 for D (5 bases). The V gene's germline CDR1 is DFQATT and CDR2 SNEGSKA (reference sequence). The CDR3 runs 15 residues. Trimming stripped 4 bases from V and 3 bases from J, with 18 bases between. CDR3: CSAKGPMFVDYGYTF. For the CDR3, the DNA is TGCAGTGCTAAGGGACCGATGTTCGTTGACTATGGCTACACCTTC.

This chain joins TRBV11-2 and TRBJ1-2, with a weak D call TRBD1 (5 bases). This CDR3 has 15 residues. CDR1 SGHAT and CDR2 FQNNGV come from the germline V gene. Deletions cut 1 base from V and 5 bases from J, with 14 bases between. In nucleotides, the CDR3 is TGTGCCAGCAGCTTAGTGGGACGGCGGATATATGGCTACACCTTC. It encodes CASSLVGRRIYGYTF.

The table lists this clonotype with many counts. This chain uses TRBV3-1 with TRBJ2-3; D may be TRBD2 (5 bases). This CDR3 contains 14 residues. Germline V gene lookup returns CDR1 LGHDT and CDR2 YNNKEL (reference sequence). Between the trimmed V and J ends, which lost 6 bases and 0 bases, there was a span of 10 bases. CDR3 in amino acids: CASRDLASTDTQYF. CDR3 sequence (DNA): TGTGCCAGCAGGGACTTGGCAAGCACAGATACGCAGTATTTT.

As regards this clonotype: A read error may explain this, as a much larger clone is one base away. The chain uses TRBV11-2 and TRBJ1-1; D unresolved. The CDR3 has 14 amino acids. V lost 5 bases, J lost 1 base, and 11 bases lay in between. CDR1 is SGHAT and CDR2 is FQNNGV in the germline V gene. This CDR3 reads CASSLLLRNTEAFF. The CDR3 DNA is TGTGCCAGCAGCCTTCTACTTCGGAACACTGAAGCTTTCTTT.

The chain combines TRBV3-1 with TRBJ1-1; TRBD1 agrees at 7 bases. V gave up 5 bases and J gave up 6 bases; unmatched junction bases: 9. The length of the CDR3 is 14 residues. Per the germline V gene, CDR1 is LGHDT and CDR2 is YNNKEL (reference sequence). The CDR3 region has the DNA TGTGCCAGCAGCAAGGGGGCCCAGGGCCCTGAAGCTTTCTTT. This gives the protein CASSKGAQGPEAFF.

The rearrangement uses TRBV10-1 and TRBJ2-7; no clear D gene. The CDR3 loop spans 14 amino acids. Germline CDR1 WNHNN, CDR2 SYGVQD (reference sequence). V lost 5 bases, J lost 1 base, and 12 bases lay in between. CDR3 in DNA: TGCGCCAGCAGTCCCACGGGCTGGTCCTACGAGCAGTACTTC. This codes for CASSPTGWSYEQYF.

This clonotype was counted at least ten times. The chain recombines TRBV11-2 with TRBJ2-7, with D possibly TRBD2 on 6 matching bases. This CDR3 spans 14 amino acids. Germline values: CDR1 SGHAT, CDR2 FQNNGV. Trimming took 3 bases from V and 2 from J, leaving 11 bases between them. The CDR3 region is CASSFRGLAYEQYF. DNA of the CDR3: TGTGCCAGCAGCTTTCGGGGGTTGGCCTACGAGCAGTACTTC.

Ten or more counts support this clonotype. This sequence joins TRBV6-1 and TRBJ1-5; D possibly corresponds to TRBD1 (5 bases). V was shortened by 9 bases and J by 0 bases, with 12 bases between the two germline ends. The CDR3 covers 14 residues. Germline V lookup: CDR1 MNHNS, CDR2 SASEGT. The DNA of the CDR3 is TGTGCCAGTAGGGGTCGGAATAGCAATCAGCCCCAGCATTTT. Translation: CASRGRNSNQPQHF.

This clonotype occurred many times. This chain links TRBV20-1 with TRBJ1-5; D perhaps matches TRBD1 (6 bases). Germline CDR1 reads DFQATT; CDR2 reads SNEGSKA (reference sequence). The V gene lost 4 bases and the J gene lost 5 bases, with 15 bases spanning the gap. The CDR3 contains 14 residues. The CDR3 sequence is CSATQGKRDQPQHF. The DNA of the CDR3 is TGCAGTGCTACGCAGGGGAAAAGGGATCAGCCCCAGCATTTT.

This clonotype has ten or more counts. The chain recombines TRBV7-9 with TRBJ2-3; the D is unclear. The CDR3 totals 16 residues. Germline lookup yields CDR1 SEHNR and CDR2 FQNEAQ (reference sequence). The V end lost 2 bases, the J end lost 7 bases, and 19 bases lay between the germline ends. CDR3: CASSLRSGRNPHTQYF. The CDR3 DNA reads TGTGCCAGCAGCTTAAGGTCCGGACGGAACCCCCATACGCAGTATTTT.

At least ten counts were recorded for this clonotype. The rearrangement links TRBV4-3 to TRBJ2-3, with D possibly TRBD2 on 5 matching bases. Trimming removed 4 bases from V and 4 bases from J, with 15 bases in between. The germline V gene encodes CDR1 LGHNA and CDR2 YSLEER. CDR3 length: 15 residues. CDR3 in DNA: TGCGCCAGCAGCCTCCGAGGGCAGGACGCAGATACGCAGTATTTT. This gives the protein CASSLRGQDADTQYF.

The sample holds many counts of this clonotype. The gene calls are TRBV20-1 and TRBJ1-2; D might be TRBD1 (6 bases). Germline V gives CDR1 DFQATT, CDR2 SNEGSKA (reference sequence). CDR3 length: 13 amino acids. Deletions cut 5 bases from V and 5 bases from J, with 15 bases between. The CDR3 DNA reads as TGCAGTGCTCTTAGGACAGCGGATTATGGCTACACCTTC. Translation: CSALRTADYGYTF.

This clonotype was seen many times. The rearrangement uses TRBV12-3 or TRBV12-4 and TRBJ1-5, with D unclear. The CDR3 consists of 12 residues. The V gene lost 0 bases and the J gene lost 9 bases, with 6 bases spanning the gap. CDR3: CASSLARGPQHF. The DNA of the CDR3 is TGTGCCAGCAGTTTAGCGCGGGGGCCCCAGCATTTT.

This clonotype was counted many times. The genes are TRBV10-3 and TRBJ2-7; TRBD1 agrees at 7 bases. CDR3 length: 15 amino acids. The V segment lost 6 bases and the J segment 0 bases; nucleotides outside the gene matches: 8. Per germline, CDR1 ENHRY and CDR2 SYGVKD. Written as DNA, the CDR3 is TGTGCCATCAGCGGCTCGGACAGGAGCTCCTACGAGCAGTACTTC. Translated: CAISGSDRSSYEQYF.

Regarding this clonotype: The final CDR3 position lacks the conserved phenylalanine or tryptophan, pointing to a likely read error. CDR3: CASSLLGSGYEQYL. CDR3 in DNA: TGTGCCAGCAGTTTATTGGGGTCAGGCTACGAGCAGTACCTT. This chain joins TRBV27 and TRBJ2-7; D is undetermined. The CDR3 totals 14 residues. Trimming stripped 1 base from V and 3 bases from J, with 10 bases between. Germline CDR1 reads MNHEY; CDR2 reads SMNVEV (reference sequence).

Many counts were recorded for this clonotype. The chain uses TRBV15 and TRBJ1-6; D ambiguous. Germline CDR1 reads LNHNV; CDR2 reads YYDKDF (reference sequence). This CDR3 region has 15 residues. V was cut by 5 bases and J by 7 bases, with 15 bases left in between. CDR3 DNA sequence: TGTGCCACCAGCTCCCGGTCTCCTGGGAATTCACCCCTCCACTTT. Translating gives CATSSRSPGNSPLHF.

This clonotype appeared many times. The chain couples TRBV18 to TRBJ2-3, with 7 bases aligning to TRBD1. Germline V CDR1 and CDR2: KGHSH, LQKENI. The CDR3 consists of 14 residues. V lost 3 bases, J lost 5 bases, and 5 bases stayed unmatched. The CDR3 DNA reads TGTGCCAGCTCACCCCCTACAGGGGTAGATACGCAGTATTTT. Protein: CASSPPTGVDTQYF.

Many counts were recorded for this clonotype. Here the CDR3 reads CASSSSSGNTIYF. The CDR3 bases are TGTGCCAGCTCATCGAGCTCTGGAAACACCATATATTTT. This chain connects TRBV18 to TRBJ1-3; no clear D. V dropped 5 bases and J dropped 0 bases, with 5 bases sitting between them. The CDR3 is 13 amino acids. CDR1 is KGHSH, CDR2 LQKENI, per germline. The complete variable domain, with remaining parts taken from reference TRBV18 and TRBJ1-3, reads NAGVMQNPRHLVRRRGQEARLRCSPMKGHSHVYWYRQLPEEGLKFMVYLQKENIIDESGMPKERFSAEFPKEGPSILRIQQVVRGDSAAYFCASSSSSGNTIYFGEGSWLTVV.

The genes are TRBV6-1 and TRBJ1-5; 8 bases are shared with TRBD1. J lost 5 bases, V lost 5 bases, and 8 bases had no gene match. The CDR3 is 15 amino acids. CDR1 MNHNS and CDR2 SASEGT come from the germline V gene. The CDR3 coding sequence is TGTGCCAGCAGTTCCCGGACAGGGTTCGATCAGCCCCAGCATTTT. This gives the protein CASSSRTGFDQPQHF.

This clonotype was detected a few times. This may stem from a read error, because a much larger clone lies one nucleotide away. The chain links TRBV7-2 to TRBJ2-3, with D perhaps given as TRBD1 or TRBD2 (5 bases each). V lost 4 bases and J lost 0, with 14 bases in between. Per germline, CDR1 SGHTA and CDR2 FQGNSA. The CDR3 extends over 16 amino acids. As DNA, the CDR3 is TGTACCAGCAGCTCACAATCGTGGGGGAGCACAGATACGCAGTATTTT. It codes for CTSSSQSWGSTDTQYF.

The chain carries TRBV27 and TRBJ2-5, with D hard to call. Germline values: CDR1 MNHEY, CDR2 SMNVEV (reference sequence). The CDR3 contains 16 residues. Trimming removed 7 bases from V and 5 bases from J, with 23 bases in between. CDR3 sequence (DNA): TGTGCCAGCAAGGGTCCTCTCGGGCCGAAAAGGGAGACCCAGTACTTC. Its protein is CASKGPLGPKRETQYF.

This clonotype was counted ten times or more. The rearrangement uses TRBV18 and TRBJ2-7, with D possibly matching TRBD1 (6 bases). The V end lost 2 bases, the J end lost 1 base, and 12 bases lay between the germline ends. This CDR3 has 15 amino acids. Looked up from germline, CDR1 is KGHSH and CDR2 is LQKENI. The CDR3 loop is CASSPGQPFSYEQYF. The CDR3 DNA sequence: TGTGCCAGCTCACCAGGACAGCCGTTTTCCTACGAGCAGTACTTC.

This clonotype was seen at least ten times. The V call is TRBV7-9, the J call TRBJ2-5; 10 nucleotides match TRBD1. Per the germline V gene, CDR1 is SEHNR and CDR2 is FQNEAQ (reference sequence). The J segment lost 4 bases and the V segment lost 5 bases, leaving 7 bases of the junction unmatched. The CDR3 spans 15 residues. CDR3 loop: CASSPRDRGRETQYF. In DNA form, the CDR3 reads TGTGCCAGCAGCCCTCGCGACAGGGGGCGAGAGACCCAGTACTTC.

This clonotype has only a few counts. V usage is TRBV9 and J usage is TRBJ1-4; unclear D gene. CDR3 length: 16 residues. Looked up from germline, CDR1 is SGDLS and CDR2 is YYNGEE. Trimming pared 0 bases from V and 6 bases from J, leaving 15 bases between. The CDR3 DNA reads TGTGCCAGCAGCGTAGGGCCGAGGGCAGCGGATGAAAAACTGTTTTTT. It codes for CASSVGPRAADEKLFF.

Turning to this clonotype: A junction boundary mismatches the germline segment, possibly from a read error. The V gene is TRBV7-9, the J gene TRBJ2-5; 7 bases are shared with TRBD1. The CDR3 covers 13 residues. Germline V lookup: CDR1 SEHNR, CDR2 FQNEAQ (reference sequence). CDR3 amino acids: CASSLVGAPTGDF. The CDR3 DNA reads TGTGCCAGCAGCTTAGTCGGGGCCCCCACAGGGGACTTC.

The chain recombines TRBV7-9 with TRBJ2-1; D possibly corresponds to TRBD2 (6 bases). Trimming stripped 8 bases from V and 6 bases from J, with 14 bases between. CDR3 length: 13 residues. Germline CDR1 and CDR2: SEHNR and FQNEAQ (reference sequence). The CDR3 sequence: CASEEGPGNEQFF. Here the CDR3 DNA reads TGTGCCAGCGAGGAGGGCCCAGGCAATGAGCAGTTCTTC.

This clonotype was observed at least ten times. The V call is TRBV5-1, the J call TRBJ1-1; the D gene is possibly TRBD1 (5 bases). Looked up from germline, CDR1 is SGHRS and CDR2 is YFSETQ. The CDR3 contains 14 residues. V lost 1 base, J lost 0 bases, and 7 bases lay in between. CDR3 nucleotides: TGCGCCAGCAGCTTGTCCAGGGTGAACACTGAAGCTTTCTTT. Translation: CASSLSRVNTEAFF.

This clonotype was found many times. One end of the junction does not line up with germline, which may come from a read error. V is TRBV27 and J is TRBJ2-2; perhaps TRBD2 as D (6 bases). The CDR3 contains 13 residues. Per germline, CDR1 MNHEY and CDR2 SMNVEV (reference sequence). DNA of the CDR3: TGTGCCGGCAGTTTAGGCGGGGCCGGGGAGCTGTTTTTT. Residues: CAGSLGGAGELFF.